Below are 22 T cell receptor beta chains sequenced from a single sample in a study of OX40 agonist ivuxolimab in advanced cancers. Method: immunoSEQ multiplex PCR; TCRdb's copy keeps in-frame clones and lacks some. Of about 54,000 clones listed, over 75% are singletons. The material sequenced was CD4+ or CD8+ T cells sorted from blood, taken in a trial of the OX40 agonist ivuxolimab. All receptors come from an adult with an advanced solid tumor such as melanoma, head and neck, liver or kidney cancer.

Here the CDR3 reads CASSLGPAETQYF. CDR3 bases: TGTGCCAGCAGCCTGGGGCCGGCGGAGACCCAGTACTTC. The chain combines TRBV4-2 with TRBJ2-5; D might be TRBD1 (5 bases). The CDR3 spans 13 residues. V gave up 4 bases and J gave up 5 bases, with 11 bases separating them. Germline CDR1 LGHNA, CDR2 YNFKEQ.

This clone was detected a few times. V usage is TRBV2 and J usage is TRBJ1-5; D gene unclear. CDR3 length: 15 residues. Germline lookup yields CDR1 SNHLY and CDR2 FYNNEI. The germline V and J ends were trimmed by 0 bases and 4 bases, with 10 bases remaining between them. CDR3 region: CASSEALLGNQPQHF. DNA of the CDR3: TGTGCCAGCAGTGAAGCGCTTCTGGGTAATCAGCCCCAGCATTTT.

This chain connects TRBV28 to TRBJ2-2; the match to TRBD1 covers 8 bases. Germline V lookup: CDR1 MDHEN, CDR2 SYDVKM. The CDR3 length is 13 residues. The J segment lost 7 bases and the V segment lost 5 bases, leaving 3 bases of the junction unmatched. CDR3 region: CASSRGTGGELFF. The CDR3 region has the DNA TGTGCCAGCAGTAGGGGGACAGGCGGGGAGCTGTTTTTT.

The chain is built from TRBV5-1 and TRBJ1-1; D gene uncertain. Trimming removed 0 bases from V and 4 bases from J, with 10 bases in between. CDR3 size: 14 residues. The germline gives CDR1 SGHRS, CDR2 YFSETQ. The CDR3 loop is CASSLGWASTEAFF. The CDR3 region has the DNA TGCGCCAGCAGCTTGGGGTGGGCTTCCACTGAAGCTTTCTTT.

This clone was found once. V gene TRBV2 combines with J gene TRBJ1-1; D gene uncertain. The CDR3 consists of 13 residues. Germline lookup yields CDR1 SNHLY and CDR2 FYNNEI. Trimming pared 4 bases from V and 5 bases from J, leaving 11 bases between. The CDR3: CASSGETGTEAFF. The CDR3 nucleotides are TGTGCCAGCAGTGGTGAGACGGGGACTGAAGCTTTCTTT.

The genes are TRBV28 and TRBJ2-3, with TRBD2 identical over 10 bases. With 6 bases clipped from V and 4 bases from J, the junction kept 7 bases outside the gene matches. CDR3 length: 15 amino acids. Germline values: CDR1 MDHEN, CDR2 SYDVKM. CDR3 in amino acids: CASSLGLAAPDTQYF. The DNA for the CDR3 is TGTGCCAGCAGCCTAGGACTAGCGGCTCCAGATACGCAGTATTTT. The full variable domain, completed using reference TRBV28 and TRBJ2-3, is DVKVTQSSRYLVKRTGEKVFLECVQDMDHENMFWYRQDPGLGLRLIYFSYDVKMKEKGDIPEGYSVSREKKERFSLILESASTNQTSMYLCASSLGLAAPDTQYFGPGTRLTVL.

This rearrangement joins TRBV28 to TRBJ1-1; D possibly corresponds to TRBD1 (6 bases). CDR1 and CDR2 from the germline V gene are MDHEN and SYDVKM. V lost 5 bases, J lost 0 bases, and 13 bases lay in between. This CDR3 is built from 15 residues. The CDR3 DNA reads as TGTGCCAGCAGTCCATCCGGGACACTGAACACTGAAGCTTTCTTT. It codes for CASSPSGTLNTEAFF.

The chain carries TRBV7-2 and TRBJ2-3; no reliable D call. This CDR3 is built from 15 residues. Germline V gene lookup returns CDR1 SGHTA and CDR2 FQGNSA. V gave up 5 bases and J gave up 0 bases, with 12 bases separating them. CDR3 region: CASSLDILSTDTQYF. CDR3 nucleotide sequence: TGTGCCAGCAGCCTTGACATCCTGAGCACAGATACGCAGTATTTT.

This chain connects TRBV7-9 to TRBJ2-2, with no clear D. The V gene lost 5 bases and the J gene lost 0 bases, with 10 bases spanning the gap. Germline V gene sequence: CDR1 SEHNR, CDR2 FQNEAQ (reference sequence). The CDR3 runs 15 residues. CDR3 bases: TGTGCCAGCAGCCGCATCGGACCGAACACCGGGGAGCTGTTTTTT. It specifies CASSRIGPNTGELFF.

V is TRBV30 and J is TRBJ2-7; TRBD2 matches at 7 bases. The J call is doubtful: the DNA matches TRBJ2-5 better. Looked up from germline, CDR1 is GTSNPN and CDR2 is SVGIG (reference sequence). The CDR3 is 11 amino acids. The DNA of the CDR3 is TGTGCGACTAGCCAAGGAGAGACCCAGTACTTC. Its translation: CATSQGETQYF.

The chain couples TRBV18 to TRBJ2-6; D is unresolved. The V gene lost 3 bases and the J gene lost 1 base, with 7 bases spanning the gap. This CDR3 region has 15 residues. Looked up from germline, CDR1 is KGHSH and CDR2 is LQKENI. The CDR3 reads CASSPDLSGANVLTF. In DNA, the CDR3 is TGTGCCAGCTCACCGGATCTTTCTGGGGCCAACGTCCTGACTTTC.

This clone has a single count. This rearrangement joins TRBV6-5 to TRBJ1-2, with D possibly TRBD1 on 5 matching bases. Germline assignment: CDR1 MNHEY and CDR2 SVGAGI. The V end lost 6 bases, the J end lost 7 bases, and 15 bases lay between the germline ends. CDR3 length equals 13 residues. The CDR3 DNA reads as TGTGCCAGCAGCCCACAGGTCTATGTTGGCTACACCTTC. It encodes CASSPQVYVGYTF.

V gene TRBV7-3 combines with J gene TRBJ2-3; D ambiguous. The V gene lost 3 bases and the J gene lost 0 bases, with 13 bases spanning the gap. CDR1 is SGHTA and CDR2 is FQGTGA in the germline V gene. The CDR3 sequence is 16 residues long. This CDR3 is CASSFGRSRSTDTQYF. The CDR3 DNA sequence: TGTGCCAGCAGCTTCGGACGGTCCCGTAGCACAGATACGCAGTATTTT.

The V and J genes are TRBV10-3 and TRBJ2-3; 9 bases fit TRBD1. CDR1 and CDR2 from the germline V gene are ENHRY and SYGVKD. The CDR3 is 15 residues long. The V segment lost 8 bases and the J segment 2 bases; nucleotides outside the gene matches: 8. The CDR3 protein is CAIGRGQGFTDTQYF. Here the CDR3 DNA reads TGTGCCATCGGTAGGGGACAGGGCTTCACAGATACGCAGTATTTT.

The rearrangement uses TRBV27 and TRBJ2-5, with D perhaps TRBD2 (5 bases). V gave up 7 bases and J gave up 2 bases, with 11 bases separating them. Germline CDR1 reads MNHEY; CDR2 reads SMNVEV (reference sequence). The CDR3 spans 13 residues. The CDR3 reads CASKTTLQETQYF. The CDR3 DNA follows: TGTGCCAGCAAGACTACGCTACAAGAGACCCAGTACTTC.

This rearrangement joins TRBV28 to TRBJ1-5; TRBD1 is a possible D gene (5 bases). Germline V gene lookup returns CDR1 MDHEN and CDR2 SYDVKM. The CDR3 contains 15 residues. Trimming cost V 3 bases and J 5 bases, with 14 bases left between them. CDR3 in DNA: TGTGCCAGCAGTTTTGTCCCCGGAGGGGATCAGCCCCAGCATTTT. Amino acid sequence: CASSFVPGGDQPQHF.

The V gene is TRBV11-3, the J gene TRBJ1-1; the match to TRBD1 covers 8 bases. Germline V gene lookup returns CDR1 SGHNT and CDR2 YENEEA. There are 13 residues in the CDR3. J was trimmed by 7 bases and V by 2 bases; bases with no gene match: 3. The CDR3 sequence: CASSLHGTGEAFF. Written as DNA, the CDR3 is TGTGCCAGCAGCTTACACGGGACAGGTGAAGCTTTCTTT.

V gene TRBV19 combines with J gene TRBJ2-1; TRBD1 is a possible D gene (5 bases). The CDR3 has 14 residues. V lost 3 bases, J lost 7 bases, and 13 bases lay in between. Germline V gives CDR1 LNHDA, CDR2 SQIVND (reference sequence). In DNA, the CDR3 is TGTGCCAGTAGTATTACCCCCCCAGGGAATGAGCAGTTCTTC. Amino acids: CASSITPPGNEQFF.

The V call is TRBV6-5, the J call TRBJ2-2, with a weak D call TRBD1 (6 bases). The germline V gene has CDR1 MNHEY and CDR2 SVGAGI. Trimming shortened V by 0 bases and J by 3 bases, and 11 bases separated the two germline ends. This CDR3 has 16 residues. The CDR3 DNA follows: TGTGCCAGCAGTTACTCGTACAGGGAAGACACCGGGGAGCTGTTTTTT. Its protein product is CASSYSYREDTGELFF.

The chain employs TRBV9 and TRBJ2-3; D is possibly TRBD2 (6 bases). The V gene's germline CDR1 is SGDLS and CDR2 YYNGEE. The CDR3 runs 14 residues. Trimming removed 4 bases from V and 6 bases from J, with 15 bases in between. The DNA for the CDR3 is TGTGCCAGCAGCATCTCCCGGGACTCTGATACGCAGTATTTT. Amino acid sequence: CASSISRDSDTQYF.

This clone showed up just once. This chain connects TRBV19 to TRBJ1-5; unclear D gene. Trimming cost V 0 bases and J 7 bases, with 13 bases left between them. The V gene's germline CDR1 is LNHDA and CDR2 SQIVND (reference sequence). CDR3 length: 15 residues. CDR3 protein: CASSIDAILNQPQHF. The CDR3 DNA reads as TGTGCCAGTAGTATAGACGCGATCCTGAACCAGCCCCAGCATTTT.

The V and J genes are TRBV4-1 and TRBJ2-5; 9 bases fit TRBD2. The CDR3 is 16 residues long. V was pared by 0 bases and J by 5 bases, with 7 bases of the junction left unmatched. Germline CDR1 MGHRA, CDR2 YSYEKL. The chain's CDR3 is CASSQEVAGVMETQYF. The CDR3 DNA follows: TGCGCCAGCAGCCAAGAGGTAGCGGGAGTGATGGAGACCCAGTACTTC.